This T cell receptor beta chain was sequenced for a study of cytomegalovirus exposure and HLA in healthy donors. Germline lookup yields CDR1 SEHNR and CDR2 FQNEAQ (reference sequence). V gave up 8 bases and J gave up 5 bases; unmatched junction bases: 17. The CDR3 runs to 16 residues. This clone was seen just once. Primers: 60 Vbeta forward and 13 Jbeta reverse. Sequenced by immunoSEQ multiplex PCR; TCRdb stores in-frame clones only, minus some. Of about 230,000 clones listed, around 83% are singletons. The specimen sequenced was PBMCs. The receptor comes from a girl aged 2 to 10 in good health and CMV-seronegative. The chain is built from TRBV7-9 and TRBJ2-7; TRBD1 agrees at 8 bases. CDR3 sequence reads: CASGQDRATFPHEQYF. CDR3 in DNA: TGTGCCAGCGGTCAGGACAGGGCCACTTTCCCTCACGAGCAGTACTTC.